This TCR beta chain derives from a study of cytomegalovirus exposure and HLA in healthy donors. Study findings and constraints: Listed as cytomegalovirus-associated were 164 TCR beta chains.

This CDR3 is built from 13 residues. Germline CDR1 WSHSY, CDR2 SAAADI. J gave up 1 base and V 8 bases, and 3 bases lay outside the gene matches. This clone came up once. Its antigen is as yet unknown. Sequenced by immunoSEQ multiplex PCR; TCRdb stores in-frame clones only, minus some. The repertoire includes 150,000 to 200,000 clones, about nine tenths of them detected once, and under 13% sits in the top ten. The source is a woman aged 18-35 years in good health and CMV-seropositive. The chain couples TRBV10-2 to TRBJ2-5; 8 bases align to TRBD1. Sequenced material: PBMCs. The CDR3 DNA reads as TGCGCCAGCGGACAGGGATCCCAAGAGACCCAGTACTTC. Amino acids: CASGQGSQETQYF.